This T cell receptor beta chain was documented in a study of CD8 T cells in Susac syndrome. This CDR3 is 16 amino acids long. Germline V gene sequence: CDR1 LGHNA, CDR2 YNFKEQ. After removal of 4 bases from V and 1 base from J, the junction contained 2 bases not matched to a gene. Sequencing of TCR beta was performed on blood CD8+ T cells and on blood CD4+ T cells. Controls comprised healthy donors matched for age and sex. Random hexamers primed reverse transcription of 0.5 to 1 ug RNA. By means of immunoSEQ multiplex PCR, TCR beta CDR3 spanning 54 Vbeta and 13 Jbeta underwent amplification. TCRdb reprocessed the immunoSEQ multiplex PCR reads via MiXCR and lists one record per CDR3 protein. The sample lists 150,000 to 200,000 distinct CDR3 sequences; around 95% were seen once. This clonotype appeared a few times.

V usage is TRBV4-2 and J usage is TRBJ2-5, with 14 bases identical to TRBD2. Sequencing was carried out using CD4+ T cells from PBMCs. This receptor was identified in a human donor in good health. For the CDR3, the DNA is TGTGCCAGCAGCCCCGGGACTAGCGGGGGCCAAGAGACCCAGTACTTC. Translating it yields CASSPGTSGGQETQYF.